These 19 T cell receptor beta chains originate from one sample sequenced in a study of blood T cell repertoires in COVID-19. Method: immunoSEQ multiplex PCR; TCRdb's copy keeps in-frame clones and lacks some. There are roughly 250,000 clones in the sample; about 88% occur only once, and under 2.5% lies in the top ten. Sequencing input: peripheral blood. All receptors come from a woman aged 40 to 50 who had recovered from COVID-19.

The V gene is TRBV3-1 (or the pseudogene TRBV3-2), the J gene TRBJ1-6; D is unclear. Looked up from germline, CDR1 is LGHDT and CDR2 is YNNKEL (reference sequence). V lost 4 bases, J lost 6 bases, and 19 bases lay in between. There are 17 residues in the CDR3. CDR3 in DNA: TGTGCCAGCAGCCTCGAGGAAGGTATCGAAGGTAATTCACCCCTCCACTTT. The encoded protein is CASSLEEGIEGNSPLHF.

The chain recombines TRBV7-2 with TRBJ2-1, with 10 bases that match TRBD2. The CDR3 has 15 amino acids. V lost 5 bases, J lost 4 bases, and 5 bases stayed unmatched. Germline V gene lookup returns CDR1 SGHTA and CDR2 FQGNSA. CDR3 DNA: TGTGCCAGCAGCACAACTAGCGGGGCGTACAATGAGCAGTTCTTC. Protein product: CASSTTSGAYNEQFF.

The CDR3 DNA sequence: TGTGCCAGCAGTGAACAGGTGCAAGGCGAGCAGTACTTC. It specifies CASSEQVQGEQYF. The chain uses TRBV2 and TRBJ2-7; D unresolved. CDR1 and CDR2 from the germline V gene are SNHLY and FYNNEI. This CDR3 is 13 amino acids long. V lost 2 bases, J lost 6 bases, and 11 bases lay in between.

The chain has TRBV28 and TRBJ2-3; tentatively, D is TRBD1 (5 bases). The germline V and J ends were trimmed by 5 bases and 11 bases, with 35 bases remaining between them. The germline CDR1 and CDR2 sequences are MDHEN and SYDVKM. The CDR3 sequence is 19 residues long. In DNA, the CDR3 is TGTGCCAGCAGTGCGGTGCAGGGTAATATTCCTTCTTTATTCCGGCGGCAGTATTTT. Protein: CASSAVQGNIPSLFRRQYF.

V gene TRBV7-9 combines with J gene TRBJ2-2; D might be TRBD1 (6 bases). The CDR3 loop spans 13 amino acids. V lost 4 bases to trimming and J lost 6 bases, with 9 bases between them. Germline lookup yields CDR1 SEHNR and CDR2 FQNEAQ (reference sequence). Here the CDR3 DNA reads TGTGCCAGCAGCTCACAGGGCGCCGGGGAGCTGTTTTTT. Translated: CASSSQGAGELFF. Together with reference TRBV7-9 and TRBJ2-2, the CDR3 gives the full variable domain: DTGVSQNPRHKITKRGQNVTFRCDPISEHNRLYWYRQTLGQGPEFLTYFQNEAQLEKSRLLSDRFSAERPKGSFSTLEIQRTEQGDSAMYLCASSSQGAGELFFGEGSRLTVL.

The chain employs TRBV9 and TRBJ2-5, with 9 positions matching TRBD2. J was trimmed by 5 bases and V by 0 bases; bases with no gene match: 5. This CDR3 has 15 amino acids. The germline CDR1 and CDR2 sequences are SGDLS and YYNGEE. This CDR3 is CASSVGGGAGETQYF. The CDR3 nucleotides are TGTGCCAGCAGCGTAGGCGGGGGGGCCGGGGAGACCCAGTACTTC.

This clone is a singleton in its sample. This chain uses TRBV12-3 or TRBV12-4 with TRBJ1-2; 11 nucleotides align to TRBD1. V lost 6 bases and J lost 6; bases outside the gene matches: 3. The CDR3 runs to 13 residues. CDR3 sequence (DNA): TGTGCCAGCAGGGACAGGGGGCGAGATGGCTACACCTTC. Residues: CASRDRGRDGYTF.

This clone was observed a single time. The chain joins TRBV29-1 to TRBJ1-2; D remains ambiguous. CDR1 is SQVTM and CDR2 is ANQGSEA in the germline V gene. The CDR3 is 11 residues long. V dropped 4 bases and J dropped 6 bases, with 9 bases sitting between them. This CDR3 reads CSVGGLNGYTF. CDR3 in DNA: TGCAGCGTTGGCGGGTTGAATGGCTACACCTTC. Full variable domain (rest looked up from reference TRBV29-1 and TRBJ1-2): SAVISQKPSRDICQRGTSLTIQCQVDSQVTMMFWYRQQPGQSLTLIATANQGSEATYESGFVIDKFPISRPNLTFSTLTVSNMSPEDSSIYLCSVGGLNGYTFGSGTRLTVV.

This chain links TRBV9 with TRBJ2-7, with 9 bases lining up with TRBD1. The CDR3 contains 12 residues. V lost 5 bases, J lost 6 bases, and 3 bases stayed unmatched. Germline CDR1 SGDLS, CDR2 YYNGEE. As DNA, the CDR3 is TGTGCCAGCAGAGGGACAGGGCCCGAGCAGTACTTC. It yields the protein CASRGTGPEQYF.

The rearrangement links TRBV6-1 to TRBJ2-1; D is perhaps TRBD1 (5 bases). The germline V gene has CDR1 MNHNS and CDR2 SASEGT. The CDR3 sequence is 11 residues long. Trimming pared 3 bases from V and 9 bases from J, leaving 6 bases between. The CDR3 loop is CASSDRVEQFF. The CDR3 bases are TGTGCCAGCAGTGACAGGGTTGAGCAGTTCTTC.

This clone was observed a single time. The chain is built from TRBV11-3 and TRBJ2-7, with D perhaps TRBD1 (5 bases). Trimming removed 2 bases at V and 5 bases at J, with 10 bases between. The CDR3 runs to 13 residues. Looked up from germline, CDR1 is SGHNT and CDR2 is YENEEA. The CDR3 spells CASSLQGHHEQYF. CDR3 nucleotides: TGTGCCAGCAGCTTACAGGGCCACCACGAGCAGTACTTC.

The chain combines TRBV2 with TRBJ2-1; D might be TRBD1 (6 bases). The CDR3 has 14 amino acids. Germline V gene sequence: CDR1 SNHLY, CDR2 FYNNEI. Trimming removed 10 bases from V and 3 bases from J, with 16 bases in between. The CDR3 sequence: CATQGGRSYNEQFF. CDR3 in DNA: TGTGCCACCCAAGGGGGTCGGAGCTACAATGAGCAGTTCTTC.

This sequence joins TRBV3-1 (or the pseudogene TRBV3-2) and TRBJ2-5; D may be TRBD2 (6 bases). V lost 0 bases to trimming and J lost 5 bases, with 13 bases between them. The CDR3 totals 15 residues. Germline lookup yields CDR1 LGHDT and CDR2 YNNKEL (reference sequence). CDR3 in amino acids: CASSQEAGKQETQYF. CDR3 nucleotides: TGTGCCAGCAGCCAAGAAGCGGGTAAGCAGGAGACCCAGTACTTC.

This clone has just a few counts. The chain has TRBV5-1 and TRBJ2-2; 9 bases map to TRBD2. Germline V gene sequence: CDR1 SGHRS, CDR2 YFSETQ. V lost 4 bases and J lost 6; bases outside the gene matches: 7. The CDR3 has 15 residues. The CDR3, as DNA: TGCGCCAGCAGCGGAAGGACTAGCGCTGCCGGGGAGCTGTTTTTT. Translated: CASSGRTSAAGELFF.

This clone was found once. This chain links TRBV11-3 with TRBJ2-4; a weak D match, TRBD1 (7 bases). The CDR3 extends over 17 amino acids. The germline gives CDR1 SGHNT, CDR2 YENEEA. V lost 1 base to trimming and J lost 8 bases, with 21 bases between them. This CDR3 is CASSLGQSGGLQDIQYF. CDR3 DNA: TGTGCCAGCAGCTTAGGACAGTCAGGGGGACTTCAGGACATTCAGTACTTC.

This chain uses TRBV15 with TRBJ2-1; D uncertain. The CDR3 covers 15 residues. V was trimmed by 5 bases and J by 6 bases, leaving 17 bases between them. Germline CDR1 LNHNV, CDR2 YYDKDF (reference sequence). The CDR3 loop reads CATSATVMGLNEQFF. DNA for the CDR3: TGTGCCACCAGCGCTACTGTAATGGGCCTCAATGAGCAGTTCTTC.

The CDR3, as DNA: TGCAGCGTTGTAACAGGGCTAGCCAAAAACATTCAGTACTTC. Amino acid sequence: CSVVTGLAKNIQYF. The chain is built from TRBV29-1 and TRBJ2-4; weak D call: TRBD1 (6 bases). This CDR3 has 14 amino acids. CDR1 and CDR2 from the germline V gene are SQVTM and ANQGSEA. V dropped 4 bases and J dropped 0 bases, with 10 bases sitting between them. Filled out from reference TRBV29-1 and TRBJ2-4, the complete variable domain reads SAVISQKPSRDICQRGTSLTIQCQVDSQVTMMFWYRQQPGQSLTLIATANQGSEATYESGFVIDKFPISRPNLTFSTLTVSNMSPEDSSIYLCSVVTGLAKNIQYFGAGTRLSVL.

This clone was seen only a few times. The V and J genes are TRBV19 and TRBJ1-5; unclear D gene. V lost 5 bases, J lost 4 bases, and 12 bases lay in between. This CDR3 spans 14 amino acids. Germline assignment: CDR1 LNHDA and CDR2 SQIVND (reference sequence). Written as DNA, the CDR3 is TGTGCCAGTAGTCCGGGTTTTGGGAATCAGCCCCAGCATTTT. It encodes CASSPGFGNQPQHF.

Only one count was recorded for this clone. The rearrangement joins TRBV27 to TRBJ2-7; 9 nucleotides line up with TRBD1. Germline lookup yields CDR1 MNHEY and CDR2 SMNVEV (reference sequence). Trimming took 5 bases from V and 2 from J; bases not matched to a gene: 7. The CDR3 covers 15 residues. This CDR3 reads CASSDRDRDPYEQYF. The CDR3 nucleotides are TGTGCCAGCAGTGACCGGGACAGGGATCCCTACGAGCAGTACTTC.